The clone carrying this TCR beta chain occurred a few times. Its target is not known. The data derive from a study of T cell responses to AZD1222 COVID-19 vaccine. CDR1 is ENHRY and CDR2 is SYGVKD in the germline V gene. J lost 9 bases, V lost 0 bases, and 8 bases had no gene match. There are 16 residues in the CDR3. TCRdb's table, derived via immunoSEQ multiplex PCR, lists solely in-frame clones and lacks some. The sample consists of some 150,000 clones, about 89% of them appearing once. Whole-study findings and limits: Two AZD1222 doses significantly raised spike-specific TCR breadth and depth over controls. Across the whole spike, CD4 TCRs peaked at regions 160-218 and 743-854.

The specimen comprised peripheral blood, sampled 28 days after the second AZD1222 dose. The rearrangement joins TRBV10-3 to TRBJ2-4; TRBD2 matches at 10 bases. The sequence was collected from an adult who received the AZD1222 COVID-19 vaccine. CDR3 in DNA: TGTGCCATCAGTGAGTCCCAGCGGGAGGGCCTTGGCATTCAGTACTTC. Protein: CAISESQREGLGIQYF.